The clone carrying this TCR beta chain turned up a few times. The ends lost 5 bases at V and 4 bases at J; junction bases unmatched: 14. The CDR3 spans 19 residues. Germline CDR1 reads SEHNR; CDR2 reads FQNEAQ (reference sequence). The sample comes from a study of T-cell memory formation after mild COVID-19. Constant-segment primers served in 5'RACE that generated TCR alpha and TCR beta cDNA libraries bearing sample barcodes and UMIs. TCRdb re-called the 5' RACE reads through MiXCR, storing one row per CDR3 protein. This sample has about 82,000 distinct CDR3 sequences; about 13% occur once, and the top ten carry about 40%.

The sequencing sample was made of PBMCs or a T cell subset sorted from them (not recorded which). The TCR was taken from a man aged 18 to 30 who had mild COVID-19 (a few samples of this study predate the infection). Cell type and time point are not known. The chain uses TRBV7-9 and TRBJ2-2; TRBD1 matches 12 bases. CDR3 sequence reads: CASSPPPGQGARSTGELFF. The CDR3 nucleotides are TGTGCCAGCAGCCCCCCCCCGGGACAGGGGGCGCGAAGCACCGGGGAGCTGTTTTTT.